The T cell receptor (beta chain) described here comes from a study of T cell repertoires in cytomegalovirus infection. Whole-study context: Indications of both CMV infection and matching HLA type were provided by public TCR beta signatures. Findings of the study overall: Using cumulative public TCR beta family frequency, the authors identified those who carried CMV together with the relevant HLA. The ex vivo response was dominated by HLA-C-restricted CMV-specific TCR beta clonotypes.

TCRdb ran MiXCR on the reads and lists one entry per CDR3 protein. The table shows 600,000 to 800,000 distinct CDR3 sequences, with about 24% occurring only once. This clonotype was counted a few times. The target antigen is unknown. Germline V lookup: CDR1 DFQATT, CDR2 SNEGSKA (reference sequence). Trimming took off 6 bases at V and 6 bases at J, with 17 bases between the two ends. The CDR3 extends over 13 amino acids. The clonotype was recovered from a human donor in good health (CMV status not recorded). Some clones in this sample may be carry-over from other donors' samples. Sequencing was done on a sample of CD8+ T cells from PBMCs. The chain employs TRBV20-1 and TRBJ1-1, with D maybe TRBD1 (5 bases). Written as DNA, the CDR3 is TGCAGTGCCCCCTTGGGACCGGAGTCTGAAGCTTTCTTT. Translating gives CSAPLGPESEAFF.